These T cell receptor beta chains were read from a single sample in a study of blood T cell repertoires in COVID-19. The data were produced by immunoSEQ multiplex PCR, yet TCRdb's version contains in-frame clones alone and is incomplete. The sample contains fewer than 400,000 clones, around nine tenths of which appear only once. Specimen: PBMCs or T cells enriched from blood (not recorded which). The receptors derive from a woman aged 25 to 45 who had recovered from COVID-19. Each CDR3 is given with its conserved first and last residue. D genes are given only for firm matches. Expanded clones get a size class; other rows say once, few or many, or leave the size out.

cdr3_aa: CSVRGTEAFF
cdr3_nt: TGCAGTGTCCGGGGCACTGAAGCTTTCTTT
clone_size: NA
v_call: TRBV20-1
d_call: NA
j_call: TRBJ1-1

cdr3_aa: CASSGMTSGVTYEQYF
cdr3_nt: TGTGCCAGCAGTGGGATGACTAGCGGGGTAACCTACGAGCAGTACTTC
clone_size: NA
v_call: TRBV25-1
d_call: TRBD2
j_call: TRBJ2-7

cdr3_aa: CASSYEGYNSPLHF
cdr3_nt: TGTGCCAGCAGTTATGAGGGCTATAATTCACCCCTCCACTTT
clone_size: once
v_call: TRBV6-5
d_call: NA
j_call: TRBJ1-6

cdr3_aa: CATSDSSGRNYNEQFF
cdr3_nt: TGTGCCACCAGTGATAGTAGCGGGAGGAACTACAATGAGCAGTTCTTC
clone_size: NA
v_call: TRBV24-1
d_call: TRBD2
j_call: TRBJ2-1

cdr3_aa: CASSLASSSGFTDTQYF
cdr3_nt: TGTGCCAGCAGCTTAGCGTCCTCTAGCGGGTTCACAGATACGCAGTATTTT
clone_size: NA
v_call: TRBV7-8
d_call: TRBD2
j_call: TRBJ2-3

cdr3_aa: CAWSRGGASQPQHF
cdr3_nt: TGTGCCTGGAGTAGGGGGGGCGCGAGTCAGCCCCAGCATTTT
clone_size: NA
v_call: TRBV30
d_call: NA
j_call: TRBJ1-5

cdr3_aa: CASSQLSRGAGEKLFF
cdr3_nt: TGCGCCAGCAGCCAACTCTCCAGGGGCGCGGGTGAAAAACTGTTTTTT
clone_size: NA
v_call: TRBV4-3
d_call: NA
j_call: TRBJ1-4

cdr3_aa: CASSHPGLTYEQYF
cdr3_nt: TGCGCCAGCAGCCACCCCGGACTAACCTACGAGCAGTACTTC
clone_size: NA
v_call: TRBV4-1
d_call: NA
j_call: TRBJ2-7

cdr3_aa: CASSDSGGWEQYF
cdr3_nt: TGTGCCAGCAGTGACTCCGGGGGGTGGGAGCAGTACTTC
clone_size: NA
v_call: TRBV2
d_call: TRBD2
j_call: TRBJ2-7

cdr3_aa: CASSPRWNTGELFF
cdr3_nt: TGTGCCAGCTCACCTCGGTGGAACACCGGGGAGCTGTTTTTT
clone_size: once
v_call: TRBV18
d_call: NA
j_call: TRBJ2-2

cdr3_aa: CASSLRSIAGVNTGELFF
cdr3_nt: TGTGCCAGCAGCCTACGGTCTATAGCGGGAGTGAACACCGGGGAGCTGTTTTTT
clone_size: NA
v_call: TRBV16
d_call: TRBD2
j_call: TRBJ2-2

cdr3_aa: CAISTGGDGTEAFF
cdr3_nt: TGTGCCATCAGCACAGGGGGAGACGGCACTGAAGCTTTCTTT
clone_size: NA
v_call: TRBV10-3
d_call: TRBD1
j_call: TRBJ1-1

cdr3_aa: CASRHRDREKLFF
cdr3_nt: TGTGCCAGCAGGCACAGGGACCGAGAAAAACTGTTTTTT
clone_size: NA
v_call: TRBV12-3/TRBV12-4
d_call: NA
j_call: TRBJ1-4

cdr3_aa: CASSPGQNYNSPLHF
cdr3_nt: TGTGCCAGCAGTCCCGGACAGAACTATAATTCACCCCTCCACTTT
clone_size: NA
v_call: TRBV28
d_call: NA
j_call: TRBJ1-6

cdr3_aa: CASSGGSGLNEQFF
cdr3_nt: TGCGCCAGCAGTGGCGGCTCGGGACTTAATGAGCAGTTCTTC
clone_size: NA
v_call: TRBV10-1
d_call: NA
j_call: TRBJ2-1

cdr3_aa: CASSQVIFQGRTEAFF
cdr3_nt: TGCGCCAGCAGCCAAGTTATATTCCAGGGTCGCACTGAAGCTTTCTTT
clone_size: NA
v_call: TRBV4-1
d_call: NA
j_call: TRBJ1-1

cdr3_aa: CATSDRYGTDTQYF
cdr3_nt: TGTGCCACCAGCGACAGATACGGCACAGATACGCAGTATTTT
clone_size: NA
v_call: TRBV24-1
d_call: NA
j_call: TRBJ2-3

cdr3_aa: CASSLGQRNTEAFF
cdr3_nt: TGTGCCAGCAGCTTAGGACAGAGGAACACTGAAGCTTTCTTT
clone_size: NA
v_call: TRBV13
d_call: NA
j_call: TRBJ1-1

cdr3_aa: CASSWGRAGATEAFF
cdr3_nt: TGCGCCAGCAGCTGGGGGCGGGCAGGGGCCACTGAAGCTTTCTTT
clone_size: NA
v_call: TRBV5-1
d_call: NA
j_call: TRBJ1-1

cdr3_aa: CASSLAGTGRYEQYF
cdr3_nt: TGTGCCAGCAGTTTAGCCGGGACAGGGCGCTACGAGCAGTACTTC
clone_size: NA
v_call: TRBV27
d_call: TRBD1
j_call: TRBJ2-7

cdr3_aa: CASSFRQPSTDTQYF
cdr3_nt: TGTGCCAGCAGTTTTCGACAGCCAAGCACAGATACGCAGTATTTT
clone_size: NA
v_call: TRBV2
d_call: NA
j_call: TRBJ2-3

cdr3_aa: CASSELGLVLYNEQFF
cdr3_nt: TGTGCCAGCAGTGAGTTGGGACTTGTCCTCTACAATGAGCAGTTCTTC
clone_size: NA
v_call: TRBV2
d_call: NA
j_call: TRBJ2-1

cdr3_aa: CASSRTGSNYGYTF
cdr3_nt: TGTGCCAGCAGCCGGACAGGGTCTAACTATGGCTACACCTTC
clone_size: NA
v_call: TRBV5-4
d_call: TRBD1
j_call: TRBJ1-2

cdr3_aa: CASIQRQRQPNTEAFF
cdr3_nt: TGTGCCAGCATCCAAAGACAGAGGCAGCCGAACACTGAAGCTTTCTTT
clone_size: once
v_call: TRBV21-1
d_call: NA
j_call: TRBJ1-1

cdr3_aa: CASSLDGGLMNTEAFF
cdr3_nt: TGTGCCAGCAGCTTAGATGGTGGCTTAATGAACACTGAAGCTTTCTTT
clone_size: NA
v_call: TRBV11-2
d_call: NA
j_call: TRBJ1-1

cdr3_aa: CASSVDSAYEQYF
cdr3_nt: TGCGCCAGCAGTGTAGACTCGGCCTACGAGCAGTACTTC
clone_size: NA
v_call: TRBV5-1
d_call: NA
j_call: TRBJ2-7

cdr3_aa: CASSHRGNNQPQHF
cdr3_nt: TGTGCCAGCTCCCATAGGGGGAACAATCAGCCCCAGCATTTT
clone_size: once
v_call: TRBV28
d_call: NA
j_call: TRBJ1-5

cdr3_aa: CASSADSPLLEQYF
cdr3_nt: TGTGCCAGCAGCGCGGACAGTCCTTTATTAGAGCAGTACTTC
clone_size: NA
v_call: TRBV7-9
d_call: NA
j_call: TRBJ2-7

cdr3_aa: CASSTGNTIYF
cdr3_nt: TGTGCCAGTAGCACGGGAAACACCATATATTTT
clone_size: few
v_call: TRBV12-3/TRBV12-4
d_call: NA
j_call: TRBJ1-3

cdr3_aa: CASSQGRVGKNTIYF
cdr3_nt: TGTGCCAGCAGCCAAGGGCGGGTCGGGAAAAACACCATATATTTT
clone_size: NA
v_call: TRBV3-1/TRBV3-2
d_call: NA
j_call: TRBJ1-3

cdr3_aa: CASSRGGSGIAGELFF
cdr3_nt: TGTGCCAGCAGCCGCGGAGGTAGCGGGATAGCCGGGGAGCTGTTTTTT
clone_size: NA
v_call: TRBV9
d_call: TRBD2
j_call: TRBJ2-2

cdr3_aa: CASSEGQIPTDTQYF
cdr3_nt: TGTGCCAGCAGTGAAGGGCAGATACCCACAGATACGCAGTATTTT
clone_size: NA
v_call: TRBV6-1
d_call: NA
j_call: TRBJ2-3

cdr3_aa: CASKPANNEQFF
cdr3_nt: TGTGCCAGCAAACCAGCGAACAATGAGCAGTTCTTC
clone_size: NA
v_call: TRBV12-3/TRBV12-4
d_call: NA
j_call: TRBJ2-1

cdr3_aa: CASSQNPGQGADEQYF
cdr3_nt: TGTGCCAGCAGCCAAAATCCAGGACAGGGTGCTGACGAGCAGTACTTC
clone_size: NA
v_call: TRBV4-2
d_call: TRBD1
j_call: TRBJ2-7

cdr3_aa: CASSPWSGNSVDGYTF
cdr3_nt: TGTGCCAGCAGCCCCTGGTCGGGAAATTCTGTGGATGGCTACACCTTC
clone_size: once
v_call: TRBV7-9
d_call: NA
j_call: TRBJ1-2

cdr3_aa: CASSDSSGGGYSPLHF
cdr3_nt: TGTGCCAGCAGTGATTCATCAGGGGGTGGTTATTCACCCCTCCACTTT
clone_size: NA
v_call: TRBV25-1
d_call: TRBD1
j_call: TRBJ1-6

cdr3_aa: CASGLRGTANQPQHF
cdr3_nt: TGTGCCAGCGGACTTCGTGGGACAGCAAATCAGCCCCAGCATTTT
clone_size: many
v_call: TRBV27
d_call: TRBD1
j_call: TRBJ1-5

cdr3_aa: CASSSRTGGANYGYTF
cdr3_nt: TGTGCCAGCAGCTCTAGGACAGGGGGAGCTAACTATGGCTACACCTTC
clone_size: NA
v_call: TRBV7-2
d_call: TRBD1
j_call: TRBJ1-2

cdr3_aa: CASSLGRGQPQHF
cdr3_nt: TGTGCCAGCAGCTTAGGGCGAGGGCAGCCCCAGCATTTT
clone_size: NA
v_call: TRBV7-2
d_call: NA
j_call: TRBJ1-5

cdr3_aa: CAWRTAGFAGNTIYF
cdr3_nt: TGTGCCTGGAGGACCGCAGGGTTCGCTGGAAACACCATATATTTT
clone_size: NA
v_call: TRBV30
d_call: NA
j_call: TRBJ1-3

cdr3_aa: CASRRPGRVNTEAFF
cdr3_nt: TGTGCCAGCAGACGGCCAGGGAGGGTGAACACTGAAGCTTTCTTT
clone_size: NA
v_call: TRBV6-5
d_call: NA
j_call: TRBJ1-1

cdr3_aa: CATIGDKVTGELFF
cdr3_nt: TGTGCCACCATCGGGGACAAGGTAACCGGGGAGCTGTTTTTT
clone_size: once
v_call: TRBV19
d_call: NA
j_call: TRBJ2-2

cdr3_aa: CASRQGAGPNTEAFF
cdr3_nt: TGTGCCAGCAGACAGGGTGCCGGACCGAACACTGAAGCTTTCTTT
clone_size: NA
v_call: TRBV6-5
d_call: NA
j_call: TRBJ1-1

cdr3_aa: CAEAAGRYQPQHF
cdr3_nt: TGTGCCGAAGCTGCAGGGCGATATCAGCCCCAGCATTTT
clone_size: NA
v_call: TRBV28
d_call: NA
j_call: TRBJ1-5

cdr3_aa: CATKLAGGHEQFF
cdr3_nt: TGTGCCACAAAATTAGCGGGAGGTCATGAGCAGTTCTTC
clone_size: NA
v_call: TRBV15
d_call: TRBD2
j_call: TRBJ2-1

cdr3_aa: CATSGNSLTSGNSYEQYF
cdr3_nt: TGTGCCACCAGTGGGAACAGTTTGACTAGCGGGAATTCCTACGAGCAGTACTTC
clone_size: NA
v_call: TRBV24-1
d_call: TRBD2
j_call: TRBJ2-7

cdr3_aa: CASSPLDSNYGYTF
cdr3_nt: TGTGCCAGCTCACCCCTGGACAGTAACTATGGCTACACCTTC
clone_size: NA
v_call: TRBV18
d_call: NA
j_call: TRBJ1-2

cdr3_aa: CASSDGTSGYTGELFF
cdr3_nt: TGTGCCAGCAGCGATGGGACTAGCGGTTACACCGGGGAGCTGTTTTTT
clone_size: NA
v_call: TRBV9
d_call: TRBD2
j_call: TRBJ2-2

cdr3_aa: CASSLVGDKAFF
cdr3_nt: TGTGCCAGCAGCTTAGTGGGTGACAAAGCTTTCTTT
clone_size: once
v_call: TRBV7-9
d_call: NA
j_call: TRBJ1-1